This T cell receptor beta chain originates from a study of liver allograft versus peripheral blood T cells. Across the study: Within transplanted livers, the T cell receptor repertoires were examined and compared against the repertoires present in the peripheral blood of liver transplant recipients. Broader study findings: As reported, T cell receptor repertoires inside liver allografts differed from those present in peripheral blood.

As regards this clonotype: Antigen unknown. Since a much larger clone is just one base distant, this may be a read error.

TCRdb redid the calling of the reads with MiXCR, one entry per CDR3 protein. The sample includes 10,000 or so distinct CDR3 sequences, around a sixth of them seen just once. Germline lookup yields CDR1 MNHNY and CDR2 SVGAGI (reference sequence). CDR3 size: 14 residues. Trimming stripped 5 bases from V and 8 bases from J, with 18 bases between. This receptor was obtained from a human patient who had a liver transplant. The T cells may come from the graft donor. The J gene is TRBJ1-2, the V gene TRBV6-6; possibly TRBD1 for D (5 bases). CDR3 nucleotide sequence: TGTGCCAGCAGTAGCCGGGTCAGGGTCATCGGCTACACCTTC. Translating gives CASSSRVRVIGYTF.